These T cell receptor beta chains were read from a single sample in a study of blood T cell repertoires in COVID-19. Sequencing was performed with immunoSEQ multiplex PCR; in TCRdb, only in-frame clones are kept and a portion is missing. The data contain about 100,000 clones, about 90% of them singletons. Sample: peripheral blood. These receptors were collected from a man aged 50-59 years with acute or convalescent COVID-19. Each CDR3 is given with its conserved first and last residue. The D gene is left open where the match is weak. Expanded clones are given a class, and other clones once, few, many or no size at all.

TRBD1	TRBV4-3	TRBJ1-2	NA	CASSQDLGQGEYGYTF	TGCGCCAGCAGCCAAGATCTGGGACAGGGGGAGTATGGCTACACCTTC
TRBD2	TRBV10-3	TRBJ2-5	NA	CAISDQAVTSGGYTGETQYF	TGTGCCATCAGTGATCAAGCCGTGACTAGCGGGGGATACACGGGGGAGACCCAGTACTTC
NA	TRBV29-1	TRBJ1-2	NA	CSVLGGGYYGYTF	TGCAGCGTTCTCGGGGGGGGCTACTATGGCTACACCTTC
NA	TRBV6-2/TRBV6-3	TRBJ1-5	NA	CASSYRLSNQPQHF	TGTGCCAGCAGTTACCGGTTGAGCAATCAGCCCCAGCATTTT
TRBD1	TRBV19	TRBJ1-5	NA	CASSMSTGGKGQPQHF	TGTGCCAGTAGTATGTCGACAGGGGGTAAAGGTCAGCCCCAGCATTTT
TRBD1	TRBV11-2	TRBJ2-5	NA	CASSLGTGPYQETQYF	TGTGCCAGCAGCTTAGGGACAGGGCCGTACCAAGAGACCCAGTACTTC
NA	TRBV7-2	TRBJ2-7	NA	CASSFFGVEQYF	TGTGCCAGCAGCTTCTTCGGAGTCGAGCAGTACTTC
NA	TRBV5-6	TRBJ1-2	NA	CASSLLGEESRNYGYTF	TGTGCCAGCAGCTTGCTGGGAGAAGAGTCTCGTAACTATGGCTACACCTTC
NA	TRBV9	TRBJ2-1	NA	CASSVVVSSSYNEQFF	TGTGCCAGCAGCGTAGTGGTTTCTAGCTCCTACAATGAGCAGTTCTTC
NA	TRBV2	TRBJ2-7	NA	CASSVSPFYEQYF	TGTGCCAGCAGTGTGAGCCCCTTCTACGAGCAGTACTTC
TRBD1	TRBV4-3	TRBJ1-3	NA	CASSQDRGFGNTIYF	TGCGCCAGCAGCCAGGACAGGGGATTTGGAAACACCATATATTTT
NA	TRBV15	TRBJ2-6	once	CATSRDKSRGANVLTF	TGTGCCACCAGCAGAGATAAAAGCCGGGGGGCCAACGTCCTGACTTTC
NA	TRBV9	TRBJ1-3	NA	CASSVVGDAGNTIYF	TGTGCCAGCAGCGTAGTTGGAGACGCTGGAAACACCATATATTTT
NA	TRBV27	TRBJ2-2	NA	CASSFVSGELFF	TGTGCCAGCAGTTTTGTTAGCGGGGAGCTGTTTTTT
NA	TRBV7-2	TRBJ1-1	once	CASSLDQYTEAFF	TGTGCCAGCAGCTTAGATCAGTACACTGAAGCTTTCTTT
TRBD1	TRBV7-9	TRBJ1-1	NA	CASSSRDSSGRPEAFF	TGTGCCAGCAGCAGCCGGGACAGTTCGGGAAGACCTGAAGCTTTCTTT
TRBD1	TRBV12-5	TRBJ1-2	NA	CASGLFPGGGYGYTF	TGTGCTAGTGGTTTGTTTCCAGGGGGCGGCTATGGCTACACCTTC
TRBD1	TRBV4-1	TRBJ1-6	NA	CASSPGQDPFNSPLHF	TGCGCCAGCAGCCCCGGACAGGATCCTTTTAATTCACCCCTCCACTTT
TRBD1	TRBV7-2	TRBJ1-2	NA	CASSLPGGYNYGYTF	TGTGCCAGCAGCTTGCCAGGGGGTTATAACTATGGCTACACCTTC
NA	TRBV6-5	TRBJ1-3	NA	CASRRDNFGNTIYF	TGTGCCAGCAGGAGGGACAACTTTGGAAACACCATATATTTT
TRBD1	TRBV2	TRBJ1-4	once	CASRPTGLGEKLFF	TGTGCCAGCAGACCGACAGGGTTGGGAGAAAAACTGTTTTTT
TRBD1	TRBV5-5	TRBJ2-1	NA	CASGDRAGYEQFF	TGTGCCAGCGGGGACAGGGCGGGTTATGAGCAGTTCTTC